The rows below give T cell receptor beta chains drawn from one sample of a study of shared clonotypes between healthy human individuals. Assay: immunoSEQ multiplex PCR; the TCRdb copy retains only in-frame clones and omits some. This table holds about 2.3 million clones, around 92% found once. Sequenced material: naive CD4+ T cells from PBMCs. The receptors come from a man aged 18 to 35 in good health. Some clones in this sample may be carry-over from other donors' samples. CDR3s include the opening cysteine and the closing phenylalanine or tryptophan. Each record gives: J gene, D gene, clone size, CDR3 length, V gene, CDR3 protein, CDR3 DNA. The D gene is left open where the match is weak. Clone size appears in some rows only: once, few, many, or a class for an expanded clone.

>TRBJ2-7|TRBD2|once|15|TRBV7-8
CASSSRTSGRYEQYF
TGTGCCAGCAGCTCACGGACTAGCGGGAGATATGAGCAGTACTTC
>TRBJ1-5|NA|NA|16|TRBV7-2
CASSLTGRTNNQPQHF
TGTGCCAGCAGCTTGACGGGGCGGACCAACAATCAGCCCCAGCATTTT
>TRBJ2-2|TRBD1|NA|15|TRBV5-1
CASSFRGQNTGELFF
TGCGCCAGCAGCTTCAGGGGGCAGAACACCGGGGAGCTGTTTTTT
>TRBJ2-5|NA|NA|14|TRBV18
CASSPGRVQKTQYF
TGTGCCAGCTCACCAGGTAGAGTTCAGAAGACCCAGTACTTC
>TRBJ1-1|NA|NA|14|TRBV6-1
CASSARGGATEAFF
TGTGCCAGCAGTGCCCGTGGGGGGGCAACTGAAGCTTTCTTT
>TRBJ1-1|TRBD1|once|14|TRBV5-1
CASSRYRGSTEAFF
TGCGCCAGCAGCCGATACAGGGGATCCACTGAAGCTTTCTTT
>TRBJ1-5|NA|NA|15|TRBV5-1
CASSLAGNSNQPQHF
TGCGCCAGCAGCTTGGCCGGGAATTCCAATCAGCCCCAGCATTTT
>TRBJ2-3|NA|NA|14|TRBV28
CASSSGQGTDTQYF
TGTGCCAGCAGTTCAGGACAAGGGACAGATACGCAGTATTTT
>TRBJ2-3|TRBD2|NA|15|TRBV7-3
CASSPRTSLTDTQYF
TGTGCCAGCAGCCCGCGGACTAGTCTCACAGATACGCAGTATTTT
>TRBJ1-5|TRBD1|NA|13|TRBV18
CASSLDRGQPQHF
TGTGCCAGCTCTCTCGACAGGGGGCAGCCCCAGCATTTT
>TRBJ2-7|TRBD2|NA|13|TRBV18
CASSPGTTYEQYF
TGTGCCAGCTCACCCGGGACTACCTACGAGCAGTACTTC
>TRBJ2-7|TRBD1|once|15|TRBV19
CASSTGTGDLYEQYF
TGTGCCAGTTCCACAGGGACAGGGGACCTCTACGAGCAGTACTTC
>TRBJ2-5|TRBD2|NA|18|TRBV9
CASSPTPGLAGGQETQYF
TGTGCCAGCAGCCCCACCCCGGGGCTAGCGGGGGGACAAGAGACCCAGTACTTC
>TRBJ1-1|NA|NA|13|TRBV7-3
CASSLGAYSEAFF
TGTGCCAGCAGCTTAGGCGCCTACTCAGAAGCTTTCTTT
>TRBJ2-2|TRBD2|NA|14|TRBV15
CATSTGGAPGELFF
TGTGCCACCAGCACGGGAGGGGCTCCCGGGGAGCTGTTTTTT
>TRBJ1-3|NA|NA|13|TRBV2
CASSRTTSDTIYF
TGTGCCAGCAGCAGAACGACTTCGGACACCATATATTTT
>TRBJ1-5|TRBD1|NA|16|TRBV29-1
CSVVTGTGGQGQPQHF
TGCAGCGTGGTTACCGGGACAGGGGGCCAAGGGCAGCCCCAGCATTTT
>TRBJ1-1|NA|NA|16|TRBV5-1
CASSLGSSGEGTEAFF
TGCGCCAGCAGCTTGGGTTCATCCGGGGAAGGCACTGAAGCTTTCTTT
>TRBJ1-5|TRBD1|NA|16|TRBV28
CASHRTGSGGNQPQHF
TGTGCCAGCCATCGGACAGGGAGCGGTGGCAATCAGCCCCAGCATTTT
>TRBJ1-2|TRBD1|NA|14|TRBV6-5
CASRKTGGTYGYTF
TGTGCCAGCAGGAAAACAGGGGGCACCTATGGCTACACCTTC
>TRBJ1-1|TRBD1|NA|13|TRBV7-2
CASRYRGNTEAFF
TGTGCCAGCAGATACAGGGGTAACACTGAAGCTTTCTTT
>TRBJ2-7|NA|NA|15|TRBV7-9
CASSYALGAAYEQYF
TGTGCCAGCAGCTACGCGCTAGGCGCAGCCTACGAGCAGTACTTC
>TRBJ1-3|NA|NA|14|TRBV10-1
CASSESGSGNTIYF
TGCGCCAGCAGTGAGTCGGGCAGCGGAAACACCATATATTTT
>TRBJ1-1|NA|few|13|TRBV2
CASSEDRFTEAFF
TGTGCCAGCAGTGAAGATCGGTTCACTGAAGCTTTCTTT
>TRBJ2-7|NA|NA|13|TRBV5-1
CASSPGQRYEQYF
TGCGCCAGCAGCCCCGGACAGCGGTACGAGCAGTACTTC
>TRBJ1-2|TRBD1|few|13|TRBV7-3
CASSGRQGEGYTF
TGTGCCAGCAGCGGTCGACAGGGGGAGGGCTACACCTTC
>TRBJ2-3|TRBD2|NA|16|TRBV18
CASSPLGSGKADTQYF
TGTGCCAGCTCACCGCTGGGTAGCGGGAAAGCAGATACGCAGTATTTT
>TRBJ1-1|NA|NA|11|TRBV2
CASSGTVEAFF
TGTGCCAGCAGTGGGACAGTTGAAGCTTTCTTT
>TRBJ2-7|TRBD2|NA|17|TRBV27
CASSPGTSGTFNYEQYF
TGTGCCAGCAGCCCCGGGACTAGCGGGACCTTCAACTACGAGCAGTACTTC
>TRBJ1-1|NA|NA|16|TRBV2
CASSAFGRLMNTEAFF
TGTGCCAGCAGTGCATTTGGGAGACTCATGAACACTGAAGCTTTCTTT
>TRBJ2-5|NA|NA|13|TRBV21-1
CASSHRGQETQYF
TGTGCCAGCAGTCACAGGGGGCAAGAGACCCAGTACTTC
>TRBJ1-5|NA|few|12|TRBV5-1
CASSLAGGPQHF
TGCGCCAGCAGCTTGGCAGGTGGTCCCCAGCATTTT
>TRBJ2-7|NA|NA|13|TRBV7-9
CASSLFGGDEQYF
TGTGCCAGCAGCTTATTTGGCGGGGACGAGCAGTACTTC
>TRBJ2-3|NA|NA|14|TRBV6-1
CASSGDGRTDTQYF
TGTGCCAGCAGCGGGGACGGACGAACAGATACGCAGTATTTT
>TRBJ2-6|TRBD1|NA|15|TRBV5-5
CAGGQGASGANVLTF
TGTGCCGGCGGACAGGGGGCGTCTGGGGCCAACGTCCTGACTTTC
>TRBJ2-7|NA|NA|14|TRBV11-2
CASSARQPPTKQYF
TGTGCCAGCAGCGCCCGACAGCCTCCCACTAAGCAGTACTTC
>TRBJ1-2|NA|NA|13|TRBV5-4
CASSLGGGAGYTF
TGTGCCAGCAGCTTGGGGGGGGGTGCTGGCTACACCTTC
>TRBJ2-1|NA|NA|12|TRBV10-3
CAIGGTTNEQFF
TGTGCCATCGGCGGGACGACCAATGAGCAGTTCTTC
>TRBJ2-7|NA|NA|15|TRBV6-1
CEGLSGATRNYEQYF
TGTGAGGGATTGTCCGGGGCCACGAGGAACTACGAGCAGTACTTC
>TRBJ2-5|NA|NA|15|TRBV9
CASSVGSGSMETQYF
TGTGCCAGCAGCGTAGGATCCGGGAGTATGGAGACCCAGTACTTC
>TRBJ2-7|NA|NA|12|TRBV18
CASSTGSYEQYF
TGTGCCAGCTCAACAGGCTCCTACGAGCAGTACTTC
>TRBJ2-7|TRBD1|NA|13|TRBV10-3
CAVAGTGDYEQYF
TGTGCCGTAGCCGGGACAGGGGATTACGAGCAGTACTTC
>TRBJ1-5|NA|NA|16|TRBV28
CASRSADIYSNQPQHF
TGTGCCAGCCGATCTGCCGACATATATAGCAATCAGCCCCAGCATTTT
>TRBJ1-4|NA|NA|16|TRBV2
CASSELGAVANEKLFF
TGTGCCAGCAGTGAGTTGGGGGCCGTGGCTAATGAAAAACTGTTTTTT
>TRBJ2-1|NA|NA|15|TRBV28
CASSLSSNSYNEQFF
TGTGCCAGCAGTTTGTCATCCAACTCCTACAATGAGCAGTTCTTC
>TRBJ2-3|TRBD1|NA|15|TRBV5-8
CASSLWDRPTDTQYF
TGTGCCAGCAGCTTGTGGGACAGACCCACAGATACGCAGTATTTT